Below, 18 T cell receptor beta chains from the same sample are listed, as sequenced in a study of blood T cell repertoires in COVID-19. Libraries were prepared by immunoSEQ multiplex PCR; TCRdb keeps only in-frame clonotypes and omits some of them. The sample lists almost 250,000 clones, roughly nine tenths seen once, with 1.5% to 2% in the top ten. The sequenced sample was peripheral blood. The receptors were gathered from a woman aged 55-69 years who had recovered from COVID-19.

This clone was seen a few times. The chain combines TRBV27 with TRBJ1-2; 8 bases map to TRBD1. The CDR3 has 12 amino acids. Germline V lookup: CDR1 MNHEY, CDR2 SMNVEV (reference sequence). The V segment lost 7 bases and the J segment 4 bases; nucleotides outside the gene matches: 2. CDR3 in DNA: TGTGCCAGCAAAGACAGGGGCTATGGCTACACCTTC. The encoded protein is CASKDRGYGYTF.

This chain joins TRBV30 and TRBJ1-6, with D perhaps TRBD1 (6 bases). The CDR3 has 16 residues. V gave up 0 bases and J gave up 5 bases, with 14 bases separating them. The germline gives CDR1 GTSNPN, CDR2 SVGIG (reference sequence). The CDR3 reads CAWSVQGGGNNSPLHF. CDR3 bases: TGTGCCTGGAGTGTACAAGGGGGGGGGAATAATTCACCCCTCCACTTT.

V gene TRBV5-1 combines with J gene TRBJ1-2; 7 bases are shared with TRBD1. Germline CDR1 and CDR2: SGHRS and YFSETQ. The CDR3 spans 12 residues. Trimming cost V 1 base and J 8 bases; bases outside gene matches: 2. The CDR3 DNA reads as TGCGCCAGCAGCTTGACAGGGGAAGGCTACACCTTC. This encodes CASSLTGEGYTF.

This clone showed up just a few times. The chain recombines TRBV2 with TRBJ1-5, with D perhaps matching TRBD1 (5 bases). The V end lost 6 bases, the J end lost 0 bases, and 15 bases lay between the germline ends. The CDR3 covers 16 residues. Germline lookup yields CDR1 SNHLY and CDR2 FYNNEI. The CDR3 DNA is TGTGCCAGCAGGACGGAGACAGAGTATAGCAATCAGCCCCAGCATTTT. Its protein product is CASRTETEYSNQPQHF.

CDR3 region: CASSSPPATYEQYF. As DNA, the CDR3 is TGTGCCAGCAGCTCCCCCCCAGCGACCTACGAGCAGTACTTC. V and J are TRBV5-4 and TRBJ2-7; D not resolved. Germline V gene lookup returns CDR1 SGHNT and CDR2 YYREEE (reference sequence). The CDR3 runs to 14 residues. V was trimmed by 3 bases and J by 2 bases, leaving 12 bases between them.

J is TRBJ2-1 and V is TRBV15; D ambiguous. CDR3 length: 13 residues. Germline assignment: CDR1 LNHNV and CDR2 YYDKDF (reference sequence). Trimming removed 3 bases at V and 8 bases at J, with 11 bases between. The CDR3 spells CATSSYPLDEQFF. CDR3 nucleotides: TGTGCCACCAGCAGTTACCCGTTAGATGAGCAGTTCTTC.

The chain carries TRBV21-1 and TRBJ1-1; the D call in the table, TRBD1, was not verified against the DNA. TRBV21-1 is listed as a pseudogene. This CDR3 spans 16 amino acids. CDR3 sequence (DNA): TGTGCCAGCAATATAAGGGACAGGGGGACGAACACTGAAGCTTTCTTT. This translates into CASNIRDRGTNTEAFF.

This sequence joins TRBV18 and TRBJ1-2; the D is unclear. V was clipped by 1 base and J by 1 base, with 19 bases between them. Germline lookup yields CDR1 KGHSH and CDR2 LQKENI. This CDR3 comprises 18 residues. CDR3 sequence: CASSPQQTILGFNYGYTF. The CDR3 DNA is TGTGCCAGCTCACCACAACAGACGATACTCGGTTTTAACTATGGCTACACCTTC.

The CDR3 nucleotides are TGTGCCAGTAGTATTAATTCCGCGGGGCCCGAGCAGTACTTC. Amino acids: CASSINSAGPEQYF. V usage is TRBV19 and J usage is TRBJ2-7; D perhaps matches TRBD2 (6 bases). Germline-derived CDR1 and CDR2 are LNHDA and SQIVND (reference sequence). V lost 3 bases to trimming and J lost 6 bases, with 15 bases between them. The CDR3 contains 14 residues.

The CDR3 loop is CASSDSATQYF. The CDR3 nucleotides are TGTGCCAGCAGTGATAGCGCTACGCAGTATTTT. The chain uses TRBV6-4 and TRBJ2-3; D perhaps matches TRBD2 (5 bases). The V gene's germline CDR1 is MRHNA and CDR2 SNTAGT. CDR3 size: 11 residues. V was trimmed by 3 bases and J by 8 bases, leaving 6 bases between them.

A few counts support this clone. The chain joins TRBV6-6 to TRBJ1-6; D may be TRBD1 (6 bases). V was cut by 0 bases and J by 5 bases, with 11 bases left in between. In germline, CDR1 is MNHNY, CDR2 SVGAGI (reference sequence). The CDR3 totals 16 residues. The CDR3 here is CASSYSTGGDNSPLHF. CDR3 sequence (DNA): TGTGCCAGCAGTTACTCGACGGGGGGCGATAATTCACCCCTCCACTTT.

CDR3 bases: TGTGCCAGTTCGGGACAGCATCAAGAGACCCAGTACTTC. This encodes CASSGQHQETQYF. This sequence joins TRBV19 and TRBJ2-5; TRBD1 matches 7 bases. Germline CDR1 reads LNHDA; CDR2 reads SQIVND (reference sequence). Germline trimming cut 8 bases from V and 2 bases from J; bases unmatched to any gene: 5. The CDR3 spans 13 residues.

This clone was recorded once. This chain links TRBV14 with TRBJ2-2, with a weak D call TRBD2 (6 bases). V lost 4 bases to trimming and J lost 7 bases, with 10 bases between them. The CDR3 loop spans 13 amino acids. Germline CDR1 SGHDN, CDR2 FVKESK. The CDR3 loop is CASSLWRDGELFF. For the CDR3, the DNA is TGTGCCAGCAGCCTTTGGAGGGACGGGGAGCTGTTTTTT.

The genes are TRBV5-1 and TRBJ2-7, with a weak D call TRBD1 (7 bases). The CDR3 covers 16 residues. V gave up 0 bases and J gave up 4 bases, with 17 bases separating them. Germline V gene lookup returns CDR1 SGHRS and CDR2 YFSETQ. The CDR3 nucleotides are TGCGCCAGCAGCTTGGGAAGGGGGGACAGAGAGTACGAGCAGTACTTC. Translating gives CASSLGRGDREYEQYF.

The V call is TRBV7-2, the J call TRBJ1-1; D not certain. Germline V gene data show CDR1 as SGHTA and CDR2 as FQGNSA. This CDR3 comprises 13 residues. V lost 5 bases and J 3 bases, leaving 10 bases between the germline ends. The CDR3 nucleotides read TGTGCCAGCAGCCGACCGGAGTACACTGAAGCTTTCTTT. It is translated as CASSRPEYTEAFF. The entire variable domain, with the rest obtained from reference TRBV7-2 and TRBJ1-1, is as follows: GAGVSQSPSNKVTEKGKDVELRCDPISGHTALYWYRQSLGQGLEFLIYFQGNSAPDKSGLPSDRFSAERTGGSVSTLTIQRTQQEDSAVYLCASSRPEYTEAFFGQGTRLTVV.

This CDR3 is CASSPLGFGNTIYF. In DNA, the CDR3 is TGCGCCAGCAGCCCCCTCGGGTTTGGAAACACCATATATTTT. The chain is built from TRBV5-1 and TRBJ1-3, with unresolved D. CDR1 and CDR2 from the germline V gene are SGHRS and YFSETQ. The CDR3 covers 14 residues. The germline V and J ends were trimmed by 4 bases and 3 bases, with 11 bases remaining between them.

The chain employs TRBV5-6 and TRBJ1-2, with 8 positions matching TRBD1. With V trimmed by 1 base and J by 6 bases, 5 bases remained unmatched. Germline CDR1 and CDR2: SGHDT and YYEEEE. The CDR3 covers 14 residues. In DNA, the CDR3 is TGTGCCAGCAGCTTGTATCAGGGGGCTGATGGCTACACCTTC. As protein: CASSLYQGADGYTF.

The chain combines TRBV29-1 with TRBJ1-2; no reliable D call. The CDR3 loop spans 12 amino acids. The ends were cut back, 3 bases at V and 4 bases at J, with 9 bases in the middle. Germline V gives CDR1 SQVTM, CDR2 ANQGSEA. This CDR3 reads CSVDRPPYGYTF. In nucleotides, the CDR3 is TGCAGCGTTGACAGGCCCCCCTATGGCTACACCTTC.